A single T cell receptor (beta chain) is shown here with its context. Its recognized antigen is unknown. No per-base quality is available; no much larger clone lies one base away. This sample was taken from a study of graft-versus-host responses after intestinal transplantation (dated by TCRdb to the early 2020s). Regarding the research as a whole: The transplants that recipients got were multivisceral, liver-intestinal, or isolated intestinal. Samples from a few later patients were sequenced in-house on an Illumina MiSeq with MiXCR processing rather than by the commercial service. Every recipient was given anti-thymocyte globulin induction, followed by 2 to 4 years of maintenance tacrolimus and steroids. Alloreactive clones were identified by sequencing pre-transplant mixed lymphocyte reaction products and comparing these products with unstimulated pre-transplant donor and recipient T cells. Bulk TCR-beta CDR3 sequencing was used to track graft-versus-host and host-versus-graft alloreactive T cell clones in the graft, circulation and bone marrow after intestinal transplantation. Donor T cell macrochimerism was defined as a peak of at least 4% donor T cells among recipient peripheral blood mononuclear cells. The cohort enrolled about two dozen intestinal transplant recipients, one of whom was a retransplant, and a few patients without pretransplant specimens were excluded.

To prepare the library, the immunoSEQ multiplex PCR assay was applied. For most patients, genomic DNA was subjected to high-throughput TCR-beta CDR3 sequencing by Adaptive Biotechnologies. In the source study's methods: TCR sequencing data for roughly 17 patients were retrieved from Adaptive's ImmunoSEQ software; a few other patients were processed with MiXCR and VDJtools. CDR3 nucleotide sequences shared between donor and recipient were removed because the origin of such sequences could not be assigned. At least 2-fold expansion over unstimulated cells and a minimum CFSE-low frequency of 0.002% (template counts) or 0.001% (read counts) were required for clones to be classified as alloreactive. Clones were considered mappable if detected in sequenced pre-transplant spleen, lymph node, or MLR CFSE-low populations of the donor or recipient. The cumulative frequency of alloreactive clones was calculated as a percentage of all sequences, weighted by copy number. Entries here come from immuneACCESS through TCRdb and include only in-frame sequences with V and J called. Some clones fail to appear in such tables; in the studies checked, an unresolved V gene covers under half of the shortfall, and the cause of the remainder is unknown. V and J calls and clone size are as listed in that table; D and trimming were resolved from the DNA. The sample has approximately 37,000 clones on record, under 90% of them singletons. The top ten hold roughly 7.1% of the sample.

Paper-wide results and their limitations: In patients with donor T cell macrochimerism, the allografts had high GvH to HvG T cell clonal ratios. GvH clones were found in recipient bone marrow, and some of the GvH clones appeared earlier in ileal mucosa or blood, which is consistent with an intestinal mucosal origin. Early after transplant, declines in HvG clones were associated with peak levels of circulating GvH clones. The relatively low number and heterogeneity of intestinal transplant patients limited the conclusions.

Blood samples were collected up to 4 times in the first month after transplant and then at least monthly when available. This specimen consisted of PBMCs, obtained less than 280 days after transplant. This clonotype was sampled from a human patient who received an intestinal transplant, so some T cells may come from the graft donor.

The DNA sequence is TGTGCCAGCAGTTTATCAGGGTCCCTCTACGAGCAGTACTTC. Translated, it reads CASSLSGSLYEQYF. Rearrangement joined TRBV28 to TRBJ2-7; 5 matching bases give a weak D call of TRBD1. Per the germline V gene, MDHEN is the CDR1 and SYDVKM is the CDR2. The germline ends are 10 bases apart after V is trimmed by 1 base and J by 3 bases. Measured from the cysteine to the phenylalanine, the CDR3 is 14 residues long. This entry keeps only the CDR3 DNA: 42 bases, framed from base 1.